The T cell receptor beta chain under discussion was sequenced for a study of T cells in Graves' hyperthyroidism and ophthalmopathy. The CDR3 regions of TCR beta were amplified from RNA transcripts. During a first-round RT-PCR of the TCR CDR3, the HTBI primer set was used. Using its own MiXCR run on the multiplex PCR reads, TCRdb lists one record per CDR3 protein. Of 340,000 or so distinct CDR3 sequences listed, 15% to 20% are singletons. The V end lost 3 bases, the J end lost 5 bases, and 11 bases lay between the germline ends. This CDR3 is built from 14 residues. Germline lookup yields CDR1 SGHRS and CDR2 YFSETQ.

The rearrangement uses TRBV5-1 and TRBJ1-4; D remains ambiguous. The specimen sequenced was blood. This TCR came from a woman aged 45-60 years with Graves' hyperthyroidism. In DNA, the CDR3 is TGCGCCAGCAGCTCGAGTCGCCTCAATGAAAAACTGTTTTTT. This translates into CASSSSRLNEKLFF.